This TCR beta chain was found in a study of naive and memory T cell subsets. The CDR3 extends over 15 amino acids. V was pared by 2 bases and J by 7 bases, with 8 bases of the junction left unmatched. CDR1 and CDR2 (germline): SGHVS, FNYEAQ. Four PCR rounds used nested alpha and beta constant region primers plus the SP2 primer. TCRdb redid the calling of the 5' RACE reads with MiXCR, one entry per CDR3 protein. The profile shows some 60,000 distinct CDR3 sequences, under 10% of them singletons. A UMI-containing oligonucleotide was joined by 3' ligation to the TCR cDNA template. Reverse transcription used DNase-treated unsorted total RNA, aiming for roughly 1 to 1000 ng.

This chain uses TRBV7-6 with TRBJ2-7; 10 bases are shared with TRBD2. The clonotype was recovered from a female donor in good health. Written as DNA, the CDR3 is TGTGCCAGCAGCTTAAGGGTAGCGGGGGGACCTGAGCAGTACTTC. Residues: CASSLRVAGGPEQYF.